This T cell receptor beta chain appears in the sequencing data of a study of technical replicates of blood from a few donors (TCRdb year 2017). About this clone itself: What this receptor recognizes is not known. Base qualities are not at hand, and no much larger clone is one base apart.

The germline V gene (reference sequence) specifies SEHNR as CDR1 and FQNEAQ as CDR2. From cysteine to phenylalanine, the CDR3 is 19 amino acids long. The sequence is cut down to CDR3 DNA, 57 bases in frame from base 1. Relative to germline, V is missing 8 bases and J is missing 5 bases, with 22 bases of the junction outside any gene match. Library construction relied on the immunoSEQ multiplex PCR assay. In TCRdb, the immuneACCESS table is reduced to in-frame sequences with V and J assigned. These tables do not hold every clone; where another copy was compared, an unresolved V gene accounts for under half, and the others remain unexplained. The sample has about 88,000 clones on record, around 94% of them singletons. Of the sample, more than 0.2% falls within the top ten clones.

The sequence joins TRBV7-9 to TRBJ2-1, with TRBD2 matching 9 junction bases. Sequenced input: T cells isolated from PBMCs. This TCR derives from a human donor in good health. The nucleotide sequence reads TGTGCCAGCGGAAGGGTAGCACTTATTAGCGGGGGACCGGACAATGAGCAGTTCTTC. This encodes CASGRVALISGGPDNEQFF.